This entry lists 24 T cell receptor beta chains sequenced from one sample in a study of identical twins. TCRdb re-derived calls from the 5' RACE reads in MiXCR, one entry per CDR3 protein. Of under 900,000 distinct CDR3 sequences in the sample, 15% to 20% were seen once. This sample was also put to use in a study of T cells expressing NK-cell markers.

Sequenced material: PBMCs. These receptors all stem from a woman between 18 and 30 years old in good health.

This clonotype was seen a few times. The rearrangement links TRBV20-1 to TRBJ2-1; TRBD2 matches 10 bases. Trimming at V came to 6 bases and at J to 7 bases, leaving 6 bases not matched to a gene. The CDR3 has 13 amino acids. CDR1 and CDR2 (germline): DFQATT, SNEGSKA (reference sequence). CDR3 amino acids: CSAPQRGGNEQFF. The CDR3 DNA is TGCAGTGCCCCCCAGCGGGGGGGGAATGAGCAGTTCTTC.

The rearrangement joins TRBV20-1 to TRBJ1-5, with D possibly being TRBD1 (5 bases). CDR1 and CDR2 (germline): DFQATT, SNEGSKA (reference sequence). This CDR3 has 16 amino acids. V was clipped by 0 bases and J by 2 bases, with 14 bases between them. The CDR3 loop reads CSARDLRQGGNQPQHF. CDR3 sequence (DNA): TGCAGTGCTAGAGATCTTAGGCAGGGCGGCAATCAGCCCCAGCATTTT.

The V gene is TRBV5-1, the J gene TRBJ2-5; 8 positions match TRBD2. The CDR3 runs to 17 residues. The junction had 11 bases not matched to a gene; V was cut back by 2 bases and J by 2 bases. The germline V gene encodes CDR1 SGHRS and CDR2 YFSETQ. The CDR3 sequence: CASSFDTSGADQETQYF. In DNA form, the CDR3 reads TGCGCCAGCAGCTTCGATACTAGCGGAGCAGATCAAGAGACCCAGTACTTC.

V and J are TRBV10-2 and TRBJ2-1; 8 bases map to TRBD2. Germline CDR1 is WSHSY and CDR2 is SAAADI. This CDR3 is built from 15 residues. Germline trimming cut 3 bases from V and 5 bases from J; bases unmatched to any gene: 6. For the CDR3, the DNA is TGCGCCAGCAGTGATGTTAGCGGGGAAGACAATGAGCAGTTCTTC. Protein sequence: CASSDVSGEDNEQFF.

This chain joins TRBV20-1 and TRBJ2-1; D ambiguous. The CDR3 spans 14 residues. Germline CDR1 reads DFQATT; CDR2 reads SNEGSKA (reference sequence). V dropped 1 base and J dropped 4 bases, with 11 bases sitting between them. CDR3 amino acids: CSARGVSRYNEQFF. In DNA form, the CDR3 reads TGCAGTGCTAGAGGGGTGTCGCGGTACAATGAGCAGTTCTTC.

This clonotype has a handful of counts. The chain recombines TRBV6-1 with TRBJ2-2, with D possibly being TRBD1 or TRBD2 (7 bases each). V was cut by 7 bases and J by 7 bases, with 19 bases left in between. The CDR3 is 15 amino acids. Germline V gene data show CDR1 as MNHNS and CDR2 as SASEGT. This chain's CDR3 is CASTRGRGRIGELFF. The CDR3 DNA sequence: TGTGCCAGCACCAGGGGGAGGGGGCGCATCGGGGAGCTGTTTTTT.

This clonotype was picked up a small number of times. The chain couples TRBV25-1 to TRBJ2-3; 8 positions match TRBD2. V lost 3 bases to trimming and J lost 5 bases; unmatched junction nucleotides: 7. This CDR3 region has 15 residues. CDR1 is MGHDK, CDR2 SYGVNS, per germline. The CDR3 nucleotides are TGTGCCAGCAGTGATGAACTAGCGGTGGGAGATACGCAGTATTTT. Its protein product is CASSDELAVGDTQYF.

The genes are TRBV6-1 and TRBJ2-1; 7 bases align to TRBD2. CDR1 MNHNS and CDR2 SASEGT come from the germline V gene. With 5 bases clipped from V and 12 bases from J, the junction kept 10 bases outside the gene matches. The CDR3 runs to 13 residues. The CDR3 loop is CASSRDRLAAQFF. CDR3 coding DNA: TGTGCCAGCAGTCGCGATAGACTAGCTGCGCAGTTCTTC.

CDR3 DNA: TGTGCCAGCAGTTCCGGGACCCGGCCCCAGCATTTT. Amino acids: CASSSGTRPQHF. The chain carries TRBV12-3 or TRBV12-4 and TRBJ1-5; D might be TRBD1 (5 bases). Trimming removed 4 bases from V and 9 bases from J, with 10 bases in between. The CDR3 runs 12 residues.

The chain couples TRBV20-1 to TRBJ1-1, with a tentative D call TRBD1 (6 bases). The CDR3 runs 13 residues. CDR1 is DFQATT and CDR2 is SNEGSKA in the germline V gene (reference sequence). Trimming took 4 bases from V and 3 from J, leaving 12 bases between them. CDR3 protein: CSAMEDSYTEAFF. CDR3 nucleotide sequence: TGCAGTGCTATGGAGGACAGCTACACTGAAGCTTTCTTT.

V gene TRBV10-3 combines with J gene TRBJ2-7; the D gene could be TRBD1 or TRBD2 (5 bases each). Trimming took 0 bases from V and 3 from J, leaving 15 bases between them. The CDR3 is 16 amino acids. Germline V gives CDR1 ENHRY, CDR2 SYGVKD. CDR3 sequence: CAISESPLEGRYEQYF. CDR3 nucleotide sequence: TGTGCCATCAGTGAGTCCCCCCTCGAGGGGCGCTACGAGCAGTACTTC.

The sample holds many counts of this clonotype. This rearrangement joins TRBV20-1 to TRBJ2-3; D is tentatively TRBD1 or TRBD2 (5 bases each). Germline V gene lookup returns CDR1 DFQATT and CDR2 SNEGSKA (reference sequence). Trimming shortened V by 7 bases and J by 2 bases, and 16 bases separated the two germline ends. The CDR3 consists of 14 residues. The CDR3 region is CSVSGRFSTDTQYF. Here the CDR3 DNA reads TGCAGTGTATCAGGGAGATTTTCCACAGATACGCAGTATTTT.

The J gene is TRBJ2-2, the V gene TRBV27, with D maybe TRBD2 (5 bases). CDR1 and CDR2 (germline): MNHEY, SMNVEV (reference sequence). V lost 5 bases to trimming and J lost 5 bases, with 21 bases between them. The length of the CDR3 is 17 residues. CDR3 protein: CASSPRVLGKRTGELFF. The CDR3 coding sequence is TGTGCCAGCAGTCCTCGGGTCTTGGGAAAGCGGACCGGGGAGCTGTTTTTT.

There are a few counts of this clonotype. The chain carries TRBV5-5 and TRBJ2-1, with unresolved D. The V end lost 4 bases, the J end lost 6 bases, and 17 bases lay between the germline ends. The germline gives CDR1 SGHKS, CDR2 YYEKEE (reference sequence). This CDR3 is built from 15 residues. CDR3 DNA sequence: TGTGCCAGCAGCCGGGCCCCCGGTCAGTTCAATGAGCAGTTCTTC. It specifies CASSRAPGQFNEQFF.

The V call is TRBV2, the J call TRBJ2-7; TRBD1 matches 7 bases. J gave up 2 bases and V 11 bases, and 18 bases lay outside the gene matches. Per the germline V gene, CDR1 is SNHLY and CDR2 is FYNNEI. The CDR3 extends over 16 amino acids. CDR3 residues: CAGLPAGTEHAYEQYF. The DNA for the CDR3 is TGTGCCGGGCTCCCGGCCGGGACAGAACACGCCTACGAGCAGTACTTC. The variable domain in full, with the rest retrieved from reference TRBV2 and TRBJ2-7, is EPEVTQTPSHQVTQMGQEVILRCVPISNHLYFYWYRQILGQKVEFLVSFYNNEISEKSEIFDDQFSVERPDGSNFTLKIRSTKLEDSAMYFCAGLPAGTEHAYEQYFGPGTRLTVT.

This clonotype was counted many times. The J gene is TRBJ1-6, the V gene TRBV6-6; D ambiguous. In germline, CDR1 is MNHNY, CDR2 SVGAGI (reference sequence). The V gene lost 0 bases and the J gene lost 8 bases, with 2 bases spanning the gap. There are 12 residues in the CDR3. The CDR3 spells CASSYSDSPLHF. The CDR3, as DNA: TGTGCCAGCAGTTACTCGGATTCACCCCTCCACTTT.

The chain couples TRBV19 to TRBJ2-5, with a possible D match to TRBD2 (6 bases). The ends were cut back, 5 bases at V and 3 bases at J, with 10 bases in the middle. The CDR3 is made up of 13 amino acids. The germline gives CDR1 LNHDA, CDR2 SQIVND (reference sequence). In DNA form, the CDR3 reads TGTGCCAGTAGTGGTTCGGGGGAAGAGACCCAGTACTTC. The encoded protein is CASSGSGEETQYF. The variable domain in full, completed from reference TRBV19 and TRBJ2-5, reads DGGITQSPKYLFRKEGQNVTLSCEQNLNHDAMYWYRQDPGQGLRLIYYSQIVNDFQKGDIAEGYSVSREKKESFPLTVTSAQKNPTAFYLCASSGSGEETQYFGPGTRLLVL.

This clonotype was seen a handful of times. The CDR3 region has the DNA TGTGCCAGCCCCTCGGGGGGGAACACTGAAGCTTTCTTT. Its translation is CASPSGGNTEAFF. J is TRBJ1-1 and V is TRBV6-6; a weak D match, TRBD1 (5 bases). CDR3 length equals 13 residues. Germline CDR1 is MNHNY and CDR2 is SVGAGI (reference sequence). With 8 bases removed from V and 1 base from J, the gap between germline ends came to 11 bases.

The rearrangement joins TRBV9 to TRBJ1-2; TRBD1 aligns across 8 bases. The junction had 3 bases not matched to a gene; V was cut back by 5 bases and J by 3 bases. The CDR3 loop spans 13 amino acids. The germline V gene has CDR1 SGDLS and CDR2 YYNGEE. The CDR3 bases are TGTGCCAGCAGGGGACAGGAAGACTATGGCTACACCTTC. This encodes CASRGQEDYGYTF.

The rearrangement uses TRBV12-3 or TRBV12-4 and TRBJ2-3, with D possibly TRBD2 on 5 matching bases. The CDR3 has 15 residues. Deletions cut 3 bases from V and 6 bases from J, with 16 bases between. This CDR3 is CASSLSSQGSDTQYF. The CDR3 nucleotides read TGTGCCAGCAGTTTGTCTAGCCAAGGTTCGGATACGCAGTATTTT.

The rearrangement joins TRBV7-2 to TRBJ2-1; possibly TRBD2 for D (6 bases). The germline V and J ends were trimmed by 5 bases and 1 base, with 18 bases remaining between them. The CDR3 consists of 17 residues. Germline V gives CDR1 SGHTA, CDR2 FQGNSA. In nucleotides, the CDR3 is TGTGCCAGCAGCACTCCACGCCGGGACTCGTCCTACAATGAGCAGTTCTTC. Translating it yields CASSTPRRDSSYNEQFF.

The chain employs TRBV5-6 and TRBJ2-2; 7 nucleotides align to TRBD1. V shed 4 bases and J 2 bases; nucleotides not matched to a gene: 5. The germline gives CDR1 SGHDT, CDR2 YYEEEE. The CDR3 has 15 amino acids. In nucleotides, the CDR3 is TGTGCCAGCAGCCAAGGGACAGATAACACCGGGGAGCTGTTTTTT. Its translation: CASSQGTDNTGELFF. The complete variable domain, with remaining parts taken from reference TRBV5-6 and TRBJ2-2, reads DAGVTQSPTHLIKTRGQQVTLRCSPKSGHDTVSWYQQALGQGPQFIFQYYEEEERQRGNFPDRFSGHQFPNYSSELNVNALLLGDSALYLCASSQGTDNTGELFFGEGSRLTVL.

This clonotype was observed a handful of times. This rearrangement joins TRBV29-1 to TRBJ1-4; D is perhaps TRBD1 (5 bases). V lost 0 bases and J 7 bases, leaving 12 bases between the germline ends. There are 14 residues in the CDR3. The V gene's germline CDR1 is SQVTM and CDR2 ANQGSEA. CDR3 amino acids: CSVEDSREGEKLFF. The CDR3 nucleotides are TGCAGCGTTGAAGATTCCAGGGAGGGTGAAAAACTGTTTTTT.

The chain joins TRBV11-2 to TRBJ2-7; 12 bases are a match to TRBD2. Germline CDR1 SGHAT, CDR2 FQNNGV. J gave up 5 bases and V 3 bases, and 8 bases lay outside the gene matches. CDR3 length: 16 residues. In DNA, the CDR3 is TGTGCCAGCAGCTTGGGCCCGGGACTAGCGGGCCACGAGCAGTACTTC. It encodes CASSLGPGLAGHEQYF.